This TCR beta chain originates from a study of cytomegalovirus exposure and HLA in healthy donors. Findings of the study overall: Productive status was seen about 90% or about 30% of the time for most TCR beta V segments in an earlier analysis. A highly shared variant cluster was judged a likely technical artifact. TRBV6-2, TRBV6-3 and some other V segments were excluded as indistinguishable.

In germline, CDR1 is SGHVS, CDR2 FNYEAQ. V dropped 6 bases and J dropped 4; count of bases not matched to a gene: 6. The CDR3 spans 15 residues. PCR amplification relied on 60 Vbeta primers (plus 13 Jbeta primers). Clones were read by immunoSEQ multiplex PCR, and TCRdb kept only the in-frame ones, dropping some. The table records about 200,000 clones, approximately 78% of them present only once. In the case of this clone: Antigen: not known.

The receptor's source is a woman aged 50 to 60 in good health and CMV-seropositive. The J gene is TRBJ2-1, the V gene TRBV7-6, with 10 bases aligning to TRBD2. The material sequenced was PBMCs. The CDR3 region has the DNA TGTGCCAGCAGTCCGGGACTAGCGCGTTACAATGAGCAGTTCTTC. This sequence encodes CASSPGLARYNEQFF.